This T cell receptor beta chain comes out of a study of technical replicates of blood from a few donors. Profiled with immunoSEQ multiplex PCR; TCRdb holds only in-frame clones, not every one. The table has 90,000 to 100,000 clones, 90% to 97% seen once; the top ten hold approximately 0.36%. The receptor comes from a human donor in good health. The sequenced sample was T cells isolated from PBMCs.

Here the CDR3 reads CASNQATNEKLFF. As DNA, the CDR3 is TGTGCCAGCAATCAGGCAACTAATGAAAAACTGTTTTTT. V is TRBV7-9 and J is TRBJ1-4, with D unresolved. The V end lost 7 bases, the J end lost 0 bases, and 6 bases lay between the germline ends. This CDR3 comprises 13 residues. Germline V lookup: CDR1 SEHNR, CDR2 FQNEAQ (reference sequence).